This TCR beta chain emerged from a study of cytomegalovirus exposure and HLA in healthy donors. General observations from the study: In presence/absence analyses, roughly uniform sequencing depth across donors was assumed.

In the case of this clone: Antigen specificity is unknown.

V lost 5 bases and J lost 2; bases outside the gene matches: 9. Germline-derived CDR1 and CDR2 are SEHNR and FQNEAQ (reference sequence). The CDR3 has 16 amino acids. The PCR made use of 60 Vbeta and 13 Jbeta primers. Some clones are missing from TCRdb's copy, which holds only in-frame ones; the method was immunoSEQ multiplex PCR. The data hold 100,000 to 130,000 clones, with around 77% observed a single time. Sequenced material: PBMCs. The chain links TRBV7-9 to TRBJ2-3, with 8 bases that match TRBD2. This clonotype was sampled from a man aged 18 to 30 in good health and CMV-seronegative. CDR3 coding DNA: TGTGCCAGCAGCGCCTTACTAGCGGCCCCCACAGATACGCAGTATTTT. Translating it yields CASSALLAAPTDTQYF.